The 16 T cell receptor beta chains below were found in one sample sequenced in a study of T cell changes during pregnancy in multiple sclerosis. Profiling relied on immunoSEQ multiplex PCR, and the TCRdb table lists in-frame clones only, not all of them. The sample lists tens of thousands of clones, about 92% seen once, with around 4% in the top ten. This material consisted of CD8+ T cells from peripheral blood mononuclear cells, taken in the second trimester of pregnancy. The receptor set was obtained from a female donor with multiple sclerosis, enrolled in a pregnancy study.

Here the CDR3 DNA reads TGTGCCAGCACCGGAGGGACCCTAGATGGCTACACCTTC. It translates to CASTGGTLDGYTF. The J gene is TRBJ1-2, the V gene TRBV27; TRBD1 might be the D (5 bases). Trimming took 7 bases from V and 6 from J, leaving 15 bases between them. The germline CDR1 and CDR2 sequences are MNHEY and SMNVEV (reference sequence). The CDR3 has 13 amino acids.

This clone occurred a few times. This chain uses TRBV29-1 with TRBJ1-1; 8 nucleotides line up with TRBD1. Trimming at V came to 3 bases and at J to 6 bases, leaving 3 bases not matched to a gene. Germline V gene data show CDR1 as SQVTM and CDR2 as ANQGSEA. This CDR3 is built from 12 residues. Here the CDR3 reads CSVEDRDPEAFF. The CDR3, as DNA: TGCAGCGTTGAGGACAGGGATCCTGAAGCTTTCTTT.

This chain uses TRBV29-1 with TRBJ2-1, with 9 nucleotides matching TRBD2. Looked up from germline, CDR1 is SQVTM and CDR2 is ANQGSEA. CDR3 length equals 18 residues. V lost 1 base and J lost 4; bases outside the gene matches: 14. The CDR3 sequence is CSVEVPSGRPRLYNEQFF. The CDR3 DNA is TGCAGCGTTGAAGTACCCAGCGGGAGGCCCCGCCTTTACAATGAGCAGTTCTTC.

The V gene is TRBV14, the J gene TRBJ2-5, with TRBD1 as a possible D gene (5 bases). V gave up 7 bases and J gave up 4 bases, with 16 bases separating them. The CDR3 is 14 amino acids. Germline CDR1 and CDR2: SGHDN and FVKESK. This chain's CDR3 is CASNHKGFAETQYF. CDR3 DNA: TGTGCCAGCAACCATAAGGGGTTTGCAGAGACCCAGTACTTC.

This clone was picked up one time. The chain links TRBV5-1 to TRBJ2-7; perhaps TRBD1 as D (6 bases). The germline V and J ends were trimmed by 3 bases and 4 bases, with 20 bases remaining between them. This CDR3 spans 16 amino acids. Germline CDR1 and CDR2: SGHRS and YFSETQ. As DNA, the CDR3 is TGCGCCAGCAGCTCCGAACAGGGAGTCCTCCAGTACGAGCAGTACTTC. Protein sequence: CASSSEQGVLQYEQYF.

The chain joins TRBV9 to TRBJ2-7, with 7 positions matching TRBD1. The CDR3 is made up of 15 amino acids. Germline V gene data show CDR1 as SGDLS and CDR2 as YYNGEE. Losses at the gene ends were 2 bases for V and 2 bases for J; bases not matched to a gene: 7. CDR3 nucleotides: TGTGCCAGCAGCGTGGGCGGACAGGACCCCTACGAGCAGTACTTC. Protein sequence: CASSVGGQDPYEQYF.

This clone was recorded only once. The chain recombines TRBV15 with TRBJ2-3, with 8 bases that match TRBD2. Germline values: CDR1 LNHNV, CDR2 YYDKDF (reference sequence). This CDR3 comprises 16 residues. The ends lost 1 base at V and 2 bases at J; junction bases unmatched: 5. The CDR3 reads CATSRALAGLTDTQYF. The DNA for the CDR3 is TGTGCCACCAGCAGAGCCTTAGCGGGACTCACAGATACGCAGTATTTT.

The chain recombines TRBV4-1 with TRBJ1-2; 7 positions match TRBD1. Trimming cost V 1 base and J 8 bases; bases outside gene matches: 10. CDR1 and CDR2 (germline): MGHRA, YSYEKL. The CDR3 covers 15 residues. This CDR3 reads CASSQGSGGLGGYTF. The CDR3 nucleotides read TGCGCCAGCAGCCAAGGTTCAGGGGGTCTCGGGGGCTACACCTTC.

The rearrangement uses TRBV7-9 and TRBJ1-5, with TRBD1 as a possible D gene (5 bases). The germline V gene has CDR1 SEHNR and CDR2 FQNEAQ (reference sequence). The ends were cut back, 2 bases at V and 3 bases at J, with 8 bases in the middle. The CDR3 runs 14 residues. CDR3 in DNA: TGTGCCAGCAGCTTAACAGGTCCCAATCAGCCCCAGCATTTT. Its protein is CASSLTGPNQPQHF.

V gene TRBV27 combines with J gene TRBJ2-2; 7 bases match TRBD2. The V gene end was trimmed by 5 bases and the J gene end by 5 bases; junction bases not matched to a gene: 8. The length of the CDR3 is 15 residues. Germline-derived CDR1 and CDR2 are MNHEY and SMNVEV (reference sequence). The CDR3 bases are TGTGCCAGCAGTGGCGGGAGAGGAGGGACCGGGGAGCTGTTTTTT. Protein sequence: CASSGGRGGTGELFF.

V and J are TRBV27 and TRBJ1-1; no reliable D call. This CDR3 comprises 13 residues. The V end lost 8 bases, the J end lost 4 bases, and 14 bases lay between the germline ends. Germline V gene data show CDR1 as MNHEY and CDR2 as SMNVEV (reference sequence). CDR3 coding DNA: TGTGCCAGCCTTCGGTCGGGTTTCACTGAAGCTTTCTTT. This sequence encodes CASLRSGFTEAFF.

The chain uses TRBV2 and TRBJ2-2, with 9 bases fitting TRBD2. CDR1 SNHLY and CDR2 FYNNEI come from the germline V gene. V shed 6 bases and J 0 bases; nucleotides not matched to a gene: 8. CDR3 length equals 17 residues. In DNA form, the CDR3 reads TGTGCCAGCAGGCCCTTTAGCGGGGGCGCGAACACCGGGGAGCTGTTTTTT. It yields the protein CASRPFSGGANTGELFF.

This chain uses TRBV28 with TRBJ2-1; 11 bases line up with TRBD2. The trim removed 5 bases at V and 6 bases at J, leaving 3 bases unmatched. The CDR3 runs to 14 residues. Germline CDR1 reads MDHEN; CDR2 reads SYDVKM. CDR3 bases: TGTGCCAGCAGTGTAGCGGGAGGGGCCAATGAGCAGTTCTTC. Its translation is CASSVAGGANEQFF.

This clone was picked up one time. This chain connects TRBV7-6 to TRBJ2-2; 8 nucleotides agree with TRBD2. This CDR3 contains 16 residues. V gave up 5 bases and J gave up 1 base; unmatched junction bases: 6. Germline CDR1 SGHVS, CDR2 FNYEAQ. CDR3 residues: CASSPPGGRNTGELFF. For the CDR3, the DNA is TGTGCCAGCAGCCCACCGGGGGGGCGGAACACCGGGGAGCTGTTTTTT.

The gene calls are TRBV19 and TRBJ1-5, with D tentatively TRBD1 (6 bases). Germline V CDR1 and CDR2: LNHDA, SQIVND (reference sequence). The CDR3 length is 15 residues. Trimming took off 3 bases at V and 7 bases at J, with 16 bases between the two ends. The CDR3 sequence: CASSIGWGQRQPQHF. CDR3 nucleotide sequence: TGTGCCAGTAGTATCGGCTGGGGGCAGAGGCAGCCCCAGCATTTT.

The chain links TRBV10-3 to TRBJ1-3; D is undetermined. The CDR3 sequence is 14 residues long. Trimming pared 8 bases from V and 3 bases from J, leaving 14 bases between. Germline V lookup: CDR1 ENHRY, CDR2 SYGVKD. For the CDR3, the DNA is TGTGCCATCCGCTCCCCAGGAAGTGGAAACACCATATATTTT. Translation: CAIRSPGSGNTIYF.